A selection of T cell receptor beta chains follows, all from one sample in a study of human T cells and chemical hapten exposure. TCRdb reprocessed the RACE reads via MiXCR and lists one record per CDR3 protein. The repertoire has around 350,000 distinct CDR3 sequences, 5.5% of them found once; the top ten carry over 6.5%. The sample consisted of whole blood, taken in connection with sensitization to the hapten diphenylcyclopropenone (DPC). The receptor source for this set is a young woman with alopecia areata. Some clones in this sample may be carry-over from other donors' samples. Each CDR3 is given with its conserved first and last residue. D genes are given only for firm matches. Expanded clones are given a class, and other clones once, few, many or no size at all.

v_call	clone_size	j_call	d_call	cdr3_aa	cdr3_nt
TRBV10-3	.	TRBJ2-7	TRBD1	CAISGTDEQYF	TGTGCCATCAGCGGGACAGACGAGCAGTACTTC
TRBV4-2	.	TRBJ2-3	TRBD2	CASSRLLTSETDTQYF	TGTGCCAGCAGCCGTCTACTGACTAGCGAGACAGATACGCAGTATTTT
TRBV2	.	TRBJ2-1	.	CASTEGDYNEQFF	TGTGCCAGCACCGAAGGGGACTACAATGAGCAGTTCTTC
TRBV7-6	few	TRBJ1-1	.	CASSSAGGWETEAFF	TGTGCCAGCAGTTCCGCCGGGGGTTGGGAAACTGAAGCTTTCTTT
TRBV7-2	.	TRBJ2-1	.	CASSLVVPNEQFF	TGTGCCAGCAGCTTAGTCGTCCCCAATGAGCAGTTCTTC
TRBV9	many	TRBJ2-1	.	CASSVGGGSYNEQFF	TGTGCCAGCAGCGTAGGAGGGGGCTCCTACAATGAGCAGTTCTTC
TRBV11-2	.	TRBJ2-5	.	CASSPSQSHLVETQYF	TGTGCCAGCAGCCCGTCTCAGTCTCACTTGGTAGAGACCCAGTACTTC
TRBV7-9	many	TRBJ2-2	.	CASSPDQNTGELFF	TGTGCCAGCAGCCCGGACCAGAACACCGGGGAGCTGTTTTTT
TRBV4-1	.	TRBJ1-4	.	CASSQDPGGNEKLFF	TGCGCCAGCAGCCAAGATCCGGGCGGGAATGAAAAACTGTTTTTT
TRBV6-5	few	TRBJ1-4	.	CASSGSVRGADEKLFF	TGTGCCAGCAGCGGATCCGTCCGGGGGGCGGATGAAAAACTGTTTTTT
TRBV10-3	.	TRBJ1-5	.	CAISPVQGSNQPQHF	TGTGCCATCAGCCCTGTTCAGGGTAGCAATCAGCCCCAGCATTTT
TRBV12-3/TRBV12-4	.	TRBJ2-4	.	CAGSPRGLAKNIQYF	TGTGCCGGCAGCCCACGCGGGTTGGCCAAAAACATTCAGTACTTC
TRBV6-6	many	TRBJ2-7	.	CAAGPEQYF	TGTGCCGCCGGGCCGGAGCAGTACTTC
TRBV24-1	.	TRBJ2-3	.	CATEGDSTDTQYF	TGTGCCACCGAGGGGGATAGCACAGATACGCAGTATTTT
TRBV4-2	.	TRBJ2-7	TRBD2	CASSQDLSGGVSSYEQYF	TGTGCCAGCAGCCAAGATCTCAGCGGGGGGGTTAGCTCCTACGAGCAGTACTTC
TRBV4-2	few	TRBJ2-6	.	CASSQVQGVGANVLTF	TGTGCCAGCAGCCAAGTTCAGGGCGTCGGGGCCAACGTCCTGACTTTC
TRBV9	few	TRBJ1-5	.	CASSADSNQPQHF	TGTGCCAGCAGCGCCGATAGCAATCAGCCCCAGCATTTT
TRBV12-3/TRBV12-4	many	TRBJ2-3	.	CASSQAEGGYTDTQYF	TGTGCCAGCAGTCAGGCCGAGGGGGGCTACACAGATACGCAGTATTTT
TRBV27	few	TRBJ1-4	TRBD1	CASSLIGQGLEKLFF	TGTGCCAGCAGTTTAATAGGACAGGGGCTTGAAAAACTGTTTTTT
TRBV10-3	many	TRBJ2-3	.	CAISELQGGTDTQYF	TGTGCCATCAGTGAGTTACAGGGGGGGACAGATACGCAGTATTTT
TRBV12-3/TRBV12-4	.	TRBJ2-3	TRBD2	CASSSAKLAGGLDTQYF	TGTGCCAGCAGTTCGGCGAAACTAGCGGGGGGGCTAGATACGCAGTATTTT
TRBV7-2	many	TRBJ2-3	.	CASSFTGLGPDTQYF	TGTGCCAGCAGCTTTACGGGACTGGGGCCAGATACGCAGTATTTT
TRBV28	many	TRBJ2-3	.	CASSSTGEDTDTQYF	TGTGCCAGCAGTTCCACAGGGGAGGACACAGATACGCAGTATTTT
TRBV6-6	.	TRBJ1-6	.	CASRHAVNNSPLHF	TGTGCCAGCAGACACGCAGTAAATAATTCACCCCTCCACTTT
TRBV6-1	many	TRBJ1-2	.	CASSEGPANYGYTF	TGTGCCAGCAGTGAAGGCCCGGCTAACTATGGCTACACCTTC
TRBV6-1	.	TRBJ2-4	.	CASSGQTVPPKLAKNIQYF	TGTGCCAGCAGTGGTCAGACAGTACCACCGAAGCTAGCCAAAAACATTCAGTACTTC
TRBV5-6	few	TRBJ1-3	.	CASSSGVVGNTIYF	TGTGCCAGCAGCTCAGGGGTAGTTGGAAACACCATATATTTT
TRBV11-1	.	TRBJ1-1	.	CASSPTKDVFGTEAFF	TGTGCCAGCAGCCCCACCAAGGACGTTTTTGGCACTGAAGCTTTCTTT
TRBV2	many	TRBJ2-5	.	CASSVSVEETQYF	TGTGCCAGCAGTGTCAGCGTTGAAGAGACCCAGTACTTC
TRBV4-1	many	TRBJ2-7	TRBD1	CASSQESRTGTHEQYF	TGCGCCAGCAGCCAAGAATCCCGGACAGGGACCCACGAGCAGTACTTC
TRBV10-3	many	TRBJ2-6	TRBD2	CAISGLAGGPGANVLTF	TGTGCCATCAGTGGACTAGCGGGGGGGCCTGGGGCCAACGTCCTGACTTTC
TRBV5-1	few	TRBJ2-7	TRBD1	CASSFGTGFYEQYF	TGCGCCAGCAGCTTCGGGACAGGCTTCTACGAGCAGTACTTC
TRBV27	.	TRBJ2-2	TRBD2	CASSSSGGAPGELFF	TGTGCCAGCAGTTCTAGCGGGGGGGCCCCCGGGGAGCTGTTTTTT
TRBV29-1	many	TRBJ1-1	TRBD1	CSVGNEGAVNTEAFF	TGCAGCGTGGGCAACGAGGGGGCGGTGAACACTGAAGCTTTCTTT
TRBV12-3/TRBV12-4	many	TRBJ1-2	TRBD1	CASSRTGTGGGYGYTF	TGTGCCAGCAGCCGCACCGGGACAGGGGGCGGCTATGGCTACACCTTC
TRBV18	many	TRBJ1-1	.	CASSSEDGPNTEAFF	TGTGCCAGCTCGTCCGAAGACGGACCCAACACTGAAGCTTTCTTT
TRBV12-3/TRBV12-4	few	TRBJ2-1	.	CASSLWDLTYNEQFF	TGTGCCAGCAGTTTATGGGACCTTACCTACAATGAGCAGTTCTTC
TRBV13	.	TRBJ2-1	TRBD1	CASSPQTGMDEQFF	TGTGCCAGCAGCCCACAGACAGGGATGGATGAGCAGTTCTTC
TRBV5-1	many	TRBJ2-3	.	CASSLDGATDTQYF	TGCGCCAGCAGCTTAGATGGAGCCACAGATACGCAGTATTTT
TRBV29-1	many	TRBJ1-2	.	CSGGGYTF	TGCAGCGGGGGTGGCTACACCTTC
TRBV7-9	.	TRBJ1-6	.	CAGGGSSYNSPLHF	TGTGCCGGGGGTGGGAGCTCCTATAATTCACCCCTCCACTTT
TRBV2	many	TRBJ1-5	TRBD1	CASSAFQGDQPQHF	TGTGCCAGCAGTGCCTTCCAGGGGGACCAGCCCCAGCATTTT
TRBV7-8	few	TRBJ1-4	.	CASSLALSSEKLFF	TGTGCCAGCAGCTTAGCGCTCTCTAGCGAAAAACTGTTTTTT
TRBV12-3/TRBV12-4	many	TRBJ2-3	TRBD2	CASSLAWTSGEVADTQYF	TGTGCCAGCAGTTTAGCCTGGACTAGCGGGGAGGTGGCAGATACGCAGTATTTT
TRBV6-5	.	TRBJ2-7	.	CASSYRAGWYEQYF	TGTGCCAGCAGTTACCGGGCAGGGTGGTACGAGCAGTACTTC
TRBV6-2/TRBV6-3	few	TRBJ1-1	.	CASRHRAGAEAFF	TGTGCCAGCAGGCACAGGGCAGGTGCTGAAGCTTTCTTT
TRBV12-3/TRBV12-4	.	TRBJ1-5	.	CASSGFYSNQPQHF	TGTGCCAGCAGTGGATTTTATAGCAATCAGCCCCAGCATTTT
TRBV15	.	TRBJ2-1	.	CATGRDNEQFF	TGTGCCACCGGACGGGACAATGAGCAGTTCTTC
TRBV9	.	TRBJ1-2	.	CASSVAPVNYGYTF	TGTGCCAGCAGCGTAGCTCCAGTTAACTATGGCTACACCTTC
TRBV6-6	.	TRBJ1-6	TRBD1	CASSQAGGTPLHF	TGTGCCAGCAGTCAAGCAGGGGGTACACCCCTCCACTTT
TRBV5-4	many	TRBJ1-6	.	CASSFGTAYSPLHF	TGTGCCAGCAGCTTCGGGACCGCCTATTCACCCCTCCACTTT
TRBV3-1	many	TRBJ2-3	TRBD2	CASSQLRGAGTDTQYF	TGTGCCAGCAGCCAATTGCGGGGGGCCGGCACAGATACGCAGTATTTT
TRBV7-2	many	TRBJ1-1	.	CASYRQNTEAFF	TGTGCCAGCTACAGGCAGAACACTGAAGCTTTCTTT
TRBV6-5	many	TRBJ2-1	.	CASRMGEEAYNEQFF	TGTGCCAGCAGGATGGGCGAGGAGGCCTACAATGAGCAGTTCTTC
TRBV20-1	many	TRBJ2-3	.	CSGALGSTDTQYF	TGCAGTGGGGCCCTTGGGAGTACAGATACGCAGTATTTT
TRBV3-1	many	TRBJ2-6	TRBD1	CASSQRTGESVLTF	TGTGCCAGCAGCCAACGGACAGGGGAAAGCGTCCTGACTTTC
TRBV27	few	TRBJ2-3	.	CASSLSWGGLEDTQYF	TGTGCCAGCAGTTTATCATGGGGGGGCCTGGAAGATACGCAGTATTTT
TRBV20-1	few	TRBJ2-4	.	CSALTRTKNIQYF	TGCAGTGCTCTTACTAGAACCAAAAACATTCAGTACTTC
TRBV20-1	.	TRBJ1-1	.	CSPRGGVNTEAFF	TGCAGTCCTCGCGGCGGGGTGAACACTGAAGCTTTCTTT
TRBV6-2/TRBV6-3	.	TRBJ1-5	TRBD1	CASSTGQGRNQPQHF	TGTGCCAGCAGTACAGGACAGGGACGTAATCAGCCCCAGCATTTT